This TCR beta chain comes out of a study of T cell responses to AZD1222 COVID-19 vaccine. With 0 bases removed from V and 1 base from J, the gap between germline ends came to 7 bases. Germline V lookup: CDR1 GTSNPN, CDR2 SVGIG (reference sequence). This CDR3 spans 14 amino acids. Using immunoSEQ multiplex PCR, the repertoire was profiled, and TCRdb retains in-frame clones only, with some absent. The sample holds fewer than 55,000 clones; 83% are singletons and the top ten take approximately 52%. General study points: In all cases, repertoires were sampled only after the peak T cell response. Among AZD1222 vaccinees, only five or six were seropositive at baseline. Reportedly, close to half of spike-specific TCRs are directed against unmutated variant regions.

Remarks on this clone: Its antigen is unidentified.

The source material was peripheral blood, sampled on day 0 of AZD1222 vaccination. This TCR came from an adult in good health. J is TRBJ1-5 and V is TRBV30; D not resolved. The CDR3 DNA is TGTGCCTGGAGTGTTAGCCCCAGCAATCAGCCCCAGCATTTT. It yields the protein CAWSVSPSNQPQHF.